Here is one T cell receptor beta chain with its context. Adults between roughly 18 and 95 years of age took part from more than 20 US areas. CDR1 and CDR2 from the germline V gene are SEHNR and FQNEAQ (reference sequence). The CDR3 covers 15 residues. Trimming took 2 bases from V and 5 from J; bases not matched to a gene: 8. The data were taken from a study of blood T cell repertoires in COVID-19. Across the study: The United States, Italy and Spain were the sources of the acute and convalescent COVID-19 samples.

The data were produced by immunoSEQ multiplex PCR, yet TCRdb's version contains in-frame clones alone and is incomplete. Counted here are about 310,000 clones, approximately 90% occurring once; the ten biggest clones make up more than 8.5%. This chain joins TRBV7-9 and TRBJ1-1; 7 bases fit TRBD1. The sample taken for sequencing was PBMCs or T cells enriched from blood (not recorded which). This sequence originates from a woman under 30 who had recovered from COVID-19. The CDR3 bases are TGTGCCAGCAGCTTACCCCGACAGGGTGTAACTGAAGCTTTCTTT. It yields the protein CASSLPRQGVTEAFF.